This TCR beta chain was retrieved from a study of blood T cell repertoires in COVID-19. In the study overall: Collection of acute and convalescent COVID-19 samples took place in the United States, Italy and Spain. PBMCs, B-cell-depleted T cells, or T cells provided the cDNA or gDNA that made up the material.

In the study's own analysis: Nucleated cell number was recorded as an estimate derived from reference gene primer amplification. Profiled with immunoSEQ multiplex PCR; TCRdb holds only in-frame clones, not every one. V, J and clone size are those of that table, while D and trimming were read from the DNA. Among 76,000 or so clones, about 80% were seen once, and the ten largest hold around 10%. V was pared by 1 base and J by 2 bases, with 9 bases of the junction left unmatched. The germline V gene encodes CDR1 SGHVS and CDR2 FNYEAQ. This CDR3 contains 18 residues. The sample was peripheral blood. This TCR came from a man aged 50-59 years with acute or convalescent COVID-19. The chain is built from TRBV7-6 and TRBJ2-5; TRBD2 agrees at 11 bases. The CDR3 DNA reads as TGTGCCAGCAGCTTAGAGTTTGGTAGCGGGGGGGTTCAAGAGACCCAGTACTTC. This gives the protein CASSLEFGSGGVQETQYF. Drawing the rest from reference TRBV7-6 and TRBJ2-5, the complete variable domain is GAGVSQSPRYKVTKRGQDVALRCDPISGHVSLYWYRQALGQGPEFLTYFNYEAQQDKSGLPNDRFSAERPEGSISTLTIQRTEQRDSAMYRCASSLEFGSGGVQETQYFGPGTRLLVL.